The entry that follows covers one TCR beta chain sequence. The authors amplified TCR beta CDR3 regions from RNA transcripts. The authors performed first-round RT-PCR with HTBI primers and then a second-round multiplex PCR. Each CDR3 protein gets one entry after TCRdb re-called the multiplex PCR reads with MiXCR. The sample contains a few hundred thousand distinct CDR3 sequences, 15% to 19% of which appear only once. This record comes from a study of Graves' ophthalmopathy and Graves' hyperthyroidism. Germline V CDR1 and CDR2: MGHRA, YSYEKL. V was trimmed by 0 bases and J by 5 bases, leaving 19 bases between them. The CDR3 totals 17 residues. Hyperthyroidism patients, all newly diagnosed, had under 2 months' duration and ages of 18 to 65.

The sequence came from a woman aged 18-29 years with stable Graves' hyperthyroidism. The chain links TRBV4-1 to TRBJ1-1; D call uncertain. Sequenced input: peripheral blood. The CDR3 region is CASSQDSLLQGGTEAFF. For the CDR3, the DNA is TGCGCCAGCAGCCAAGATTCGCTCCTCCAAGGAGGGACTGAAGCTTTCTTT.